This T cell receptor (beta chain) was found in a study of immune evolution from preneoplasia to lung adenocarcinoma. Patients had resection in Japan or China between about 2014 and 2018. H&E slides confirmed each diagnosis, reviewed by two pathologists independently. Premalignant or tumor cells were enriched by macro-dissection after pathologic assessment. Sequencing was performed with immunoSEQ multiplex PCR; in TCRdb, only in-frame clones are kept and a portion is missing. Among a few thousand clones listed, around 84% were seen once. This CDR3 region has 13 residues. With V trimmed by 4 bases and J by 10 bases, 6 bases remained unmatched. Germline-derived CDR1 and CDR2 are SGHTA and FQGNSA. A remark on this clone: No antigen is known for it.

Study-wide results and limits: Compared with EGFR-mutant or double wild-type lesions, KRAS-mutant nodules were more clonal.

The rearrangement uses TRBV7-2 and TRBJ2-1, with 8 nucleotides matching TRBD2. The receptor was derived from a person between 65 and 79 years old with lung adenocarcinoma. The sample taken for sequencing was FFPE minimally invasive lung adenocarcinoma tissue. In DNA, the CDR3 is TGTGCCAGCAGCTCTCAAACGGGGGGGGAGCAGTTCTTC. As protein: CASSSQTGGEQFF.